This TCR beta chain was identified during a study of blood T cell repertoires in COVID-19. Germline V gives CDR1 SGHRS, CDR2 YFSETQ. V shed 4 bases, J shed 9 bases, and the junction held 8 bases outside the gene matches. The CDR3 is 14 amino acids. Only in-frame clones appear in the TCRdb table, and some are missing; sequencing was by immunoSEQ multiplex PCR. Of about 160,000 clones listed, about 85% were seen once; the top ten hold roughly 1.2%. The sequencing sample was made of peripheral blood. The rearrangement joins TRBV5-1 to TRBJ2-3; 10 nucleotides line up with TRBD2. The source of this sequence is a man between 60 and 75 years old who had recovered from COVID-19. CDR3 protein: CASSPRTSGPTQYF. CDR3 nucleotides: TGCGCCAGCAGCCCAAGGACTAGCGGCCCGACGCAGTATTTT.